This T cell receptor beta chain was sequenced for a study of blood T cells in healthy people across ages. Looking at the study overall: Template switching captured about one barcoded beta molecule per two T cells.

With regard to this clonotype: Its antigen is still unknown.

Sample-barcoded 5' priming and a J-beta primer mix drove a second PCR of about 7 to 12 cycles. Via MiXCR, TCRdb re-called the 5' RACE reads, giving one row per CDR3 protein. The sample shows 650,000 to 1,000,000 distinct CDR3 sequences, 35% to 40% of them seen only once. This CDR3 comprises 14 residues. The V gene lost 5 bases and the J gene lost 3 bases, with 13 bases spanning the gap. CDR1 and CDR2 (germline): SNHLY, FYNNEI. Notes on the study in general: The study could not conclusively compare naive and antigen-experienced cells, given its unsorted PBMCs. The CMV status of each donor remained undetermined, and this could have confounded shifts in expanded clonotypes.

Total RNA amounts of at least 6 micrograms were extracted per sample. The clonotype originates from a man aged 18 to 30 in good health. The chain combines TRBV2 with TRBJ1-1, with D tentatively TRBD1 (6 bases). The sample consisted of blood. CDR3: CASSYRADDTEAFF. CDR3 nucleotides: TGTGCCAGCAGTTACAGGGCGGACGACACTGAAGCTTTCTTT.